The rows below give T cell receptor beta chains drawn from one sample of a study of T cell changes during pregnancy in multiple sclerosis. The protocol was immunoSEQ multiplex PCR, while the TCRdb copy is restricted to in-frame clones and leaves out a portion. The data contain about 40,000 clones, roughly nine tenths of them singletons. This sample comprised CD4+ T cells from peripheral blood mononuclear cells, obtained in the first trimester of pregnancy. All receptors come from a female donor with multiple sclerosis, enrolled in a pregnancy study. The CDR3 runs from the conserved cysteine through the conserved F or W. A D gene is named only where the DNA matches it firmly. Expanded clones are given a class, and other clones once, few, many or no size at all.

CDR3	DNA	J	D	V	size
CAWSGTRGETQYF	TGTGCCTGGAGCGGGACAAGGGGAGAGACCCAGTACTTC	TRBJ2-5	.	TRBV30	.
CASRRDSYNSPLHF	TGTGCCAGTAGAAGGGACAGCTATAATTCACCCCTCCACTTT	TRBJ1-6	TRBD1	TRBV19	.
CASSVGQTTNEKLFF	TGTGCCAGCAGCGTTGGACAGACAACTAATGAAAAACTGTTTTTT	TRBJ1-4	.	TRBV9	.
CASSMGLGTSGSVVEQFF	TGTGCCAGTAGTATGGGGTTGGGGACTAGCGGGAGTGTTGTTGAGCAGTTCTTC	TRBJ2-1	TRBD2	TRBV19	once
CASSLGHDSPLHF	TGTGCCAGCAGTTTAGGACATGATTCACCCCTCCACTTT	TRBJ1-6	.	TRBV6-5	.
CASSIGVGGQLTDTQYF	TGTGCCAGTAGTATAGGGGTTGGGGGACAGCTCACAGATACGCAGTATTTT	TRBJ2-3	TRBD1	TRBV19	.
CASSPNTGYNSPLHF	TGTGCCAGCAGCCCGAATACAGGGTATAATTCACCCCTCCACTTT	TRBJ1-6	.	TRBV9	.
CASKPTASGNTIYF	TGTGCCAGTAAGCCAACAGCCTCTGGAAACACCATATATTTT	TRBJ1-3	.	TRBV19	.
CASSEYAGSYNEQFF	TGTGCCAGCAGTGAATATGCGGGGTCCTACAATGAGCAGTTCTTC	TRBJ2-1	.	TRBV25-1	.
CASSMGAGGHTEAFF	TGTGCCAGTAGTATGGGTGCGGGCGGGCACACTGAAGCTTTCTTT	TRBJ1-1	.	TRBV19	.
CASSQDSSGANVLTF	TGTGCCAGCAGCCAAGATAGCTCTGGGGCCAACGTCCTGACTTTC	TRBJ2-6	.	TRBV4-2	.
CASSKTLGTSGGRYQETQYF	TGTGCCAGCAGTAAAACTCTGGGGACTAGCGGGGGGAGATACCAAGAGACCCAGTACTTC	TRBJ2-5	TRBD2	TRBV9	.
CASSPGLYNEQFF	TGTGCCAGCAGTCCAGGACTCTACAATGAGCAGTTCTTC	TRBJ2-1	.	TRBV27	once
CAISESVKTQPQHF	TGTGCCATCAGTGAGTCGGTGAAGACACAGCCCCAGCATTTT	TRBJ1-5	.	TRBV10-3	.
CASSSGGQGENEQFF	TGTGCCAGCAGTTCCGGGGGACAGGGGGAAAATGAGCAGTTCTTC	TRBJ2-1	TRBD1	TRBV11-3	few
CASSWTSGRASSYNEQFF	TGCGCCAGCAGCTGGACTAGCGGGAGGGCGAGCTCCTACAATGAGCAGTTCTTC	TRBJ2-1	TRBD2	TRBV5-1	.
CASSPTGEGIGEKLFF	TGCGCCAGCAGCCCGACAGGGGAAGGTATAGGGGAAAAACTGTTTTTT	TRBJ1-4	TRBD1	TRBV4-3	.
CAWGRSGTGNTDTQYF	TGTGCCTGGGGACGCTCCGGGACAGGGAACACAGATACGCAGTATTTT	TRBJ2-3	TRBD1	TRBV30	.
CATQGGSGETQYF	TGTGCCACTCAAGGAGGATCTGGAGAGACCCAGTACTTC	TRBJ2-5	.	TRBV10-3	once
CASSIGGHVETYEQYF	TGTGCCAGTAGTATAGGGGGACACGTTGAAACCTACGAGCAGTACTTC	TRBJ2-7	.	TRBV19	.
CASSQRLASSTDTQYF	TGTGCCAGCAGCCAGAGACTAGCGTCTAGCACAGATACGCAGTATTTT	TRBJ2-3	TRBD2	TRBV5-4	.
CASRHEEYEQYF	TGTGCCAGCAGACACGAGGAGTACGAGCAGTACTTC	TRBJ2-7	.	TRBV2	few